The sample holds many counts of the clone carrying this T cell receptor beta chain. Its antigen is still unknown. Germline V gives CDR1 ENHRY, CDR2 SYGVKD. The CDR3 extends over 12 amino acids. V was pared by 2 bases and J by 3 bases, with 3 bases between. TCRdb re-derived calls from the 5' RACE reads in MiXCR, one entry per CDR3 protein. The sample contains approximately 210,000 distinct CDR3 sequences, roughly a tenth of which appear only once. The record originates from a study of T-cell memory formation after mild COVID-19. Looking at the study overall: The study found TCR clusters largely donor specific. Study results and limitations: A second wave expanding day 15 to 37 was CD4+-biased; contracting clones were balanced. The SARS-CoV-2 specificity of second-wave clones reaching peak at day 37 remained unverified. CD4+ clones that contracted lay mainly in CM and EM; CD8+ ones lay in EMRA.

The gene calls are TRBV10-3 and TRBJ2-3, with D uncertain. This TCR came from a man between 18 and 35 years old who had mild COVID-19 (a few samples of this study predate the infection). Cell type and time point are not known. The specimen was PBMCs or a T cell subset sorted from them (not recorded which). CDR3 protein: CAISEVTDTQYF. The CDR3 DNA sequence: TGTGCCATCAGTGAGGTGACAGATACGCAGTATTTT.